The next 30 T cell receptor beta chains were all read from a single sample in a study of CD8+ T cells in alopecia areata. Extracted from the samples, RNA was reverse transcribed into cDNA to serve as the sequencing template. The method was immunoSEQ multiplex PCR; TCRdb's version includes in-frame clones alone and lacks a portion of them. The sample lists over 70,000 clones, around 60% occurring once. Treatment reported: oral pan-JAK inhibitor, 5-10 mg twice daily. The sample was CD8+ T cells sorted from blood, taken at week 24, from a patient treated with tofacitinib. All receptors derive from a human donor with alopecia areata.

The V call is TRBV27, the J call TRBJ2-7; 12 bases map to TRBD1. The CDR3 runs 14 residues. Unmatched junction bases numbered 3, after V lost 5 bases and J lost 4 bases. The germline V gene has CDR1 MNHEY and CDR2 SMNVEV (reference sequence). CDR3 sequence reads: CASSPGQGAYEQYF. Here the CDR3 DNA reads TGTGCCAGCAGTCCGGGACAGGGGGCGTACGAGCAGTACTTC.

V usage is TRBV6-5 and J usage is TRBJ2-7; 9 bases match TRBD1. CDR1 is MNHEY and CDR2 is SVGAGI in the germline V gene. Trimming at V came to 5 bases and at J to 3 bases, leaving 8 bases not matched to a gene. CDR3 length equals 15 residues. CDR3 loop: CASSQPRDRDYEQYF. DNA for the CDR3: TGTGCCAGCAGTCAACCCCGGGACAGGGACTACGAGCAGTACTTC.

The J gene is TRBJ1-5, the V gene TRBV28, with a possible D match to TRBD1 (5 bases). Trimming cost V 7 bases and J 7 bases, with 11 bases left between them. The CDR3 spans 12 residues. Germline V gene lookup returns CDR1 MDHEN and CDR2 SYDVKM. CDR3 sequence (DNA): TGTGCCAGCACCGGACATGGCCAGCCCCAGCATTTT. Translating it yields CASTGHGQPQHF.

The V call is TRBV9, the J call TRBJ2-7, with 10 bases lining up with TRBD1. CDR1 is SGDLS and CDR2 is YYNGEE in the germline V gene. V gave up 0 bases and J gave up 1 base; unmatched junction bases: 1. The length of the CDR3 is 15 residues. CDR3 nucleotides: TGTGCCAGCAGCGTAGGACAGGGGGCGTCCTACGAGCAGTACTTC. Translating it yields CASSVGQGASYEQYF. The full variable domain, in which reference TRBV9 and TRBJ2-7 provide the parts outside the CDR3, is DSGVTQTPKHLITATGQRVTLRCSPRSGDLSVYWYQQSLDQGLQFLIQYYNGEERAKGNILERFSAQQFPDLHSELNLSSLELGDSALYFCASSVGQGASYEQYFGPGTRLTVT.

The chain joins TRBV27 to TRBJ2-2; the D call may be TRBD1 or TRBD2 (5 bases each). This CDR3 region has 16 residues. V lost 5 bases, J lost 6 bases, and 19 bases lay in between. Germline loops: CDR1 MNHEY, CDR2 SMNVEV (reference sequence). DNA for the CDR3: TGTGCCAGCAGTATCTCCGGGACCCTCTCCCCCGGGGAGCTGTTTTTT. It codes for CASSISGTLSPGELFF.

Concerning this clone: One junction end does not reproduce the germline sequence, and a read error may be involved. The CDR3 here is CASTEAFF. The CDR3 coding sequence is TGTGCCAGCACTGAAGCTTTCTTT. The rearrangement links TRBV6-1 to TRBJ1-1, with D uncertain. From germline, CDR1 is MNHNS and CDR2 SASEGT. The CDR3 covers 8 residues.

This clone was observed many times. The chain is built from TRBV9 and TRBJ1-1; unclear D gene. Germline-derived CDR1 and CDR2 are SGDLS and YYNGEE. Between the trimmed V and J ends, which lost 3 bases and 7 bases, there was a span of 13 bases. This CDR3 spans 13 amino acids. This CDR3 is CASSDSGADEAFF. CDR3 in DNA: TGTGCCAGCAGCGATAGCGGAGCAGATGAAGCTTTCTTT.

This clone was recorded once. Different DNA sequences within this sample yield the same CDR3. J is TRBJ2-7 and V is TRBV5-1; D gene uncertain. Germline-derived CDR1 and CDR2 are SGHRS and YFSETQ. Between the trimmed V and J ends, which lost 0 bases and 0 bases, there was a span of 4 bases. The CDR3 runs to 13 residues. CDR3: CASSLGSSYEQYF. In nucleotides, the CDR3 is TGCGCCAGCAGCTTGGGGAGCTCCTACGAGCAGTACTTC.

The chain joins TRBV7-9 to TRBJ1-2; D might be TRBD1 (6 bases). Trimming shortened V by 0 bases and J by 2 bases, and 13 bases separated the two germline ends. The CDR3 runs 16 residues. From germline, CDR1 is SEHNR and CDR2 FQNEAQ (reference sequence). The CDR3 here is CASSLAPGHPNYGYTF. CDR3 sequence (DNA): TGTGCCAGCAGCTTAGCCCCGGGACACCCGAACTATGGCTACACCTTC.

A single count supports this clone. The chain recombines TRBV15 with TRBJ2-1; TRBD1 is a possible D gene (6 bases). V was clipped by 5 bases and J by 1 base, with 30 bases between them. The CDR3 has 21 amino acids. Germline CDR1 is LNHNV and CDR2 is YYDKDF (reference sequence). The DNA for the CDR3 is TGTGCCACCAGCCCTAACGAGGGGGAGATATTTTCGGGTGAATCCTACAATGAGCAGTTCTTC. It translates to CATSPNEGEIFSGESYNEQFF.

The V gene is TRBV30, the J gene TRBJ2-3, with 9 bases lining up with TRBD1. CDR3 size: 14 residues. The germline V gene has CDR1 GTSNPN and CDR2 SVGIG (reference sequence). V lost 3 bases and J lost 6; bases outside the gene matches: 7. The CDR3 nucleotides read TGTGCCTGGAGAAGCCGGGACAGGGAGGATACGCAGTATTTT. It is translated as CAWRSRDREDTQYF. The full variable domain, completed using reference TRBV30 and TRBJ2-3, is SQTIHQWPATLVQPVGSPLSLECTVEGTSNPNLYWYRQAAGRGLQLLFYSVGIGQISSEVPQNLSASRPQDRQFILSSKKLLLSDSGFYLCAWRSRDREDTQYFGPGTRLTVL.

This chain connects TRBV7-9 to TRBJ2-5; D is possibly TRBD1 (6 bases). Looked up from germline, CDR1 is SEHNR and CDR2 is FQNEAQ (reference sequence). Trimming cost V 10 bases and J 5 bases, with 20 bases left between them. This CDR3 spans 14 amino acids. The CDR3 DNA reads as TGTGCCACAGGACAGTTAATATCAGGGGAGACCCAGTACTTC. Residues: CATGQLISGETQYF.

The chain's CDR3 is CASSQIDRGQETQYF. The DNA for the CDR3 is TGCGCCAGCAGCCAAATCGACAGGGGCCAAGAGACCCAGTACTTC. The chain links TRBV4-1 to TRBJ2-5; 8 positions agree with TRBD1. Germline CDR1 and CDR2: MGHRA and YSYEKL. The CDR3 totals 15 residues. V lost 2 bases and J lost 1; bases outside the gene matches: 3.

This clone was recorded a few times. The chain recombines TRBV7-9 with TRBJ2-7; 10 nucleotides agree with TRBD1. This CDR3 comprises 17 residues. V lost 4 bases to trimming and J lost 0 bases; unmatched junction nucleotides: 9. Per germline, CDR1 SEHNR and CDR2 FQNEAQ (reference sequence). CDR3 region: CASSSDRGITNSYEQYF. In DNA, the CDR3 is TGTGCCAGCAGCTCGGACAGGGGGATTACTAACTCCTACGAGCAGTACTTC.

The chain carries TRBV9 and TRBJ2-6; 9 positions agree with TRBD1. CDR3 length: 17 amino acids. CDR1 is SGDLS and CDR2 is YYNGEE in the germline V gene. V lost 3 bases to trimming and J lost 1 base; unmatched junction nucleotides: 5. The CDR3 spells CASSAGTGLSGANVLTF. CDR3 coding DNA: TGTGCCAGCAGCGCCGGGACAGGGCTATCTGGGGCCAACGTCCTGACTTTC.

The V and J genes are TRBV7-9 and TRBJ1-2; D is unresolved. V was clipped by 5 bases and J by 2 bases, with 12 bases between them. The CDR3 is made up of 14 amino acids. Looked up from germline, CDR1 is SEHNR and CDR2 is FQNEAQ (reference sequence). The CDR3: CASSEGLPNYGYTF. CDR3 DNA: TGTGCCAGCAGCGAGGGCCTGCCGAACTATGGCTACACCTTC.

The V gene is TRBV7-9, the J gene TRBJ1-4; a possible D gene is TRBD1 (5 bases). V lost 3 bases and J 4 bases, leaving 15 bases between the germline ends. From germline, CDR1 is SEHNR and CDR2 FQNEAQ (reference sequence). CDR3 size: 16 residues. CDR3 loop: CASSFLTGTDNEKLFF. The CDR3 DNA sequence: TGTGCCAGCAGCTTCCTAACCGGGACGGATAATGAAAAACTGTTTTTT.

This chain uses TRBV27 with TRBJ2-2; 12 bases line up with TRBD2. This CDR3 is 15 amino acids long. Germline V lookup: CDR1 MNHEY, CDR2 SMNVEV (reference sequence). The trim removed 9 bases at V and 5 bases at J, leaving 7 bases unmatched. The DNA of the CDR3 is TGTGCCAGGGGAAGGACTAGCGGGACTACCGGGGAGCTGTTTTTT. Encoded protein: CARGRTSGTTGELFF.

The chain is built from TRBV27 and TRBJ2-5; D may be TRBD2 (5 bases). CDR3 size: 13 residues. With 5 bases removed from V and 8 bases from J, the gap between germline ends came to 15 bases. Germline assignment: CDR1 MNHEY and CDR2 SMNVEV (reference sequence). The CDR3 DNA reads TGTGCCAGCAGTCCGGCCGGGGAAGGCACCCAGTACTTC. Its protein product is CASSPAGEGTQYF.

This rearrangement joins TRBV4-1 to TRBJ1-5; D ambiguous. Per germline, CDR1 MGHRA and CDR2 YSYEKL. Trimming removed 1 base from V and 7 bases from J, with 17 bases in between. This CDR3 comprises 16 residues. The CDR3 bases are TGCGCCAGCAGCCAAGCAAGAGGTAACAGTCCGCAGCCCCAGCATTTT. The encoded protein is CASSQARGNSPQPQHF.

This rearrangement joins TRBV7-9 to TRBJ2-7, with a weak D call TRBD1 (5 bases). Germline V gene sequence: CDR1 SEHNR, CDR2 FQNEAQ (reference sequence). V dropped 5 bases and J dropped 1 base, with 12 bases sitting between them. The CDR3 is 14 residues long. The CDR3 protein is CASSLLSGSYEQYF. The CDR3 coding sequence is TGTGCCAGCAGCCTCCTGTCAGGGTCCTACGAGCAGTACTTC.

This clone appeared a few times. The chain links TRBV27 to TRBJ1-2; no firm D call. Per the germline V gene, CDR1 is MNHEY and CDR2 is SMNVEV (reference sequence). This CDR3 has 14 residues. Trimming took off 4 bases at V and 7 bases at J, with 16 bases between the two ends. The CDR3 DNA reads as TGTGCCAGCAGTTACATAGGCCGGATGAGTGGCTACACCTTC. This sequence encodes CASSYIGRMSGYTF.

This chain uses TRBV7-9 with TRBJ2-7; TRBD1 matches 10 bases. Trimming cost V 5 bases and J 6 bases; bases outside gene matches: 10. CDR3 size: 15 residues. CDR1 and CDR2 (germline): SEHNR, FQNEAQ (reference sequence). DNA of the CDR3: TGTGCCAGCAGCCCTAGGACAGGGGGGCCTGGCGAGCAGTACTTC. Translation: CASSPRTGGPGEQYF. Based on the CDR3 plus reference TRBV7-9 and TRBJ2-7, the full variable domain is DTGVSQNPRHKITKRGQNVTFRCDPISEHNRLYWYRQTLGQGPEFLTYFQNEAQLEKSRLLSDRFSAERPKGSFSTLEIQRTEQGDSAMYLCASSPRTGGPGEQYFGPGTRLTVT.

The genes are TRBV7-9 and TRBJ2-5; D is possibly TRBD1 (6 bases). Germline V gene lookup returns CDR1 SEHNR and CDR2 FQNEAQ (reference sequence). The CDR3 is 14 amino acids. The V end was cut by 5 bases, the J end by 2 bases, with 12 bases between. The CDR3 is CASSPTGLQETQYF. CDR3 coding DNA: TGTGCCAGCAGCCCAACAGGGCTGCAAGAGACCCAGTACTTC.

The CDR3 protein is CASRQTDSFYGYTF. In nucleotides, the CDR3 is TGTGCCAGCAGGCAAACCGACAGCTTCTATGGCTACACCTTC. The rearrangement links TRBV6-5 to TRBJ1-2, with D perhaps matching TRBD1 (5 bases). This CDR3 comprises 14 residues. The V end lost 6 bases, the J end lost 4 bases, and 15 bases lay between the germline ends. CDR1 MNHEY and CDR2 SVGAGI come from the germline V gene.

The chain has TRBV29-1 and TRBJ2-6; either TRBD1 or TRBD2 may supply D (6 bases each). CDR1 and CDR2 from the germline V gene are SQVTM and ANQGSEA. Trimming removed 1 base at V and 4 bases at J, with 17 bases between. CDR3 length: 17 amino acids. CDR3 loop: CSVEVGDGGSGANVLTF. CDR3 DNA: TGCAGCGTTGAAGTCGGGGACGGGGGCTCGGGGGCCAACGTCCTGACTTTC.

V and J are TRBV28 and TRBJ2-1, with TRBD2 as a possible D gene (5 bases). The CDR3 spans 15 residues. Trimming removed 3 bases at V and 4 bases at J, with 13 bases between. Per the germline V gene, CDR1 is MDHEN and CDR2 is SYDVKM. In DNA, the CDR3 is TGTGCCAGCAGTTTGGTTCCAGCGGAATACAATGAGCAGTTCTTC. Protein sequence: CASSLVPAEYNEQFF.

This clone has just one count. This chain uses TRBV5-6 with TRBJ2-2; no definite D call. Germline CDR1 reads SGHDT; CDR2 reads YYEEEE. The CDR3 runs to 12 residues. V was trimmed by 4 bases and J by 6 bases, leaving 7 bases between them. CDR3: CASSAIAGELFF. Here the CDR3 DNA reads TGTGCCAGCAGCGCTATAGCCGGGGAGCTGTTTTTT.

The CDR3 loop reads CATRPTGYNEQFF. As DNA, the CDR3 is TGTGCCACCAGGCCGACCGGTTACAATGAGCAGTTCTTC. The chain recombines TRBV15 with TRBJ2-1, with unresolved D. The ends were cut back, 6 bases at V and 4 bases at J, with 10 bases in the middle. The V gene's germline CDR1 is LNHNV and CDR2 YYDKDF (reference sequence). The CDR3 totals 13 residues.

In its sample, this clone was seen once. CDR3 in DNA: TGCAGCGTTGAATCGCGCTCCTACAATGAGCAGTTCTTC. Translating gives CSVESRSYNEQFF. V gene TRBV29-1 combines with J gene TRBJ2-1; D is uncertain. V lost 2 bases and J lost 0, with 5 bases in between. CDR1 is SQVTM, CDR2 ANQGSEA, per germline. This CDR3 region has 13 residues.